One sample yielded the 24 T cell receptor beta chains listed below, sequenced in a study of cytomegalovirus exposure and HLA in healthy donors. Researchers ran the PCR with 60 Vbeta and 13 Jbeta primers. Profiled with immunoSEQ multiplex PCR; TCRdb holds only in-frame clones, not every one. The sample includes a few hundred thousand clones, roughly four fifths of them seen just once. What was sequenced was PBMCs. The receptor set was obtained from a girl aged 2 to 10 in good health and CMV-seronegative.

V and J are TRBV4-1 and TRBJ2-7, with 11 nucleotides matching TRBD2. CDR1 and CDR2 (germline): MGHRA, YSYEKL. The CDR3 loop spans 15 amino acids. The trim removed 5 bases at V and 3 bases at J, leaving 6 bases unmatched. CDR3 loop: CASSATSGGNYEQYF. The CDR3 nucleotides read TGCGCCAGCAGCGCAACTAGCGGGGGAAACTACGAGCAGTACTTC.

The J gene is TRBJ1-1, the V gene TRBV4-1; D possibly corresponds to TRBD1 (5 bases). The length of the CDR3 is 15 residues. From germline, CDR1 is MGHRA and CDR2 YSYEKL. The V gene lost 3 bases and the J gene lost 4 bases, with 15 bases spanning the gap. The CDR3 coding sequence is TGCGCCAGCAGCCATAAGCAGGGATGGATCACTGAAGCTTTCTTT. This gives the protein CASSHKQGWITEAFF.

The count of this clone is one. V and J are TRBV11-2 and TRBJ2-7; no clear D. CDR1 and CDR2 (germline): SGHAT, FQNNGV. The CDR3 contains 14 residues. V lost 0 bases and J lost 5, with 11 bases in between. The CDR3 protein is CASSLEGSIHEQYF. The DNA of the CDR3 is TGTGCCAGCAGCTTAGAGGGCAGTATACACGAGCAGTACTTC.

The CDR3 DNA reads as TGTGCCAGCAGTGGGTACCTGGGGGGGTACAATGAGCAGTTCTTC. Protein: CASSGYLGGYNEQFF. V is TRBV25-1 and J is TRBJ2-1, with TRBD2 identical over 7 bases. The length of the CDR3 is 15 residues. The junction had 7 bases not matched to a gene; V was cut back by 4 bases and J by 4 bases. Germline V gene sequence: CDR1 MGHDK, CDR2 SYGVNS. The full variable domain, with the rest looked up from reference TRBV25-1 and TRBJ2-1, is EADIYQTPRYLVIGTGKKITLECSQTMGHDKMYWYQQDPGMELHLIHYSYGVNSTEKGDLSSESTVSRIRTEHFPLTLESARPSHTSQYLCASSGYLGGYNEQFFGPGTRLTVL.

The CDR3 reads CASSPSLWGEDGYTF. CDR3 bases: TGTGCCAGCAGCCCAAGTCTCTGGGGGGAGGACGGCTACACCTTC. This chain links TRBV9 with TRBJ1-2; weak D call: TRBD1 (5 bases). Germline CDR1 reads SGDLS; CDR2 reads YYNGEE. V dropped 4 bases and J dropped 8 bases, with 21 bases sitting between them. The CDR3 length is 15 residues. Looking up the rest from reference TRBV9 and TRBJ1-2 gives the full variable domain: DSGVTQTPKHLITATGQRVTLRCSPRSGDLSVYWYQQSLDQGLQFLIQYYNGEERAKGNILERFSAQQFPDLHSELNLSSLELGDSALYFCASSPSLWGEDGYTFGSGTRLTVV.

This clone was seen a few times. V and J are TRBV5-1 and TRBJ2-7, with 10 bases identical to TRBD1. Trimming removed 3 bases from V and 5 bases from J; junction bases left unmatched: 5. Per germline, CDR1 SGHRS and CDR2 YFSETQ. The CDR3 is 14 amino acids. The CDR3 bases are TGCGCCAGCAGCTGGGGGGACAGGGGCGACGAGCAGTACTTC. As protein: CASSWGDRGDEQYF.

The chain links TRBV2 to TRBJ1-1; D may be TRBD1 (6 bases). Germline-derived CDR1 and CDR2 are SNHLY and FYNNEI. V lost 8 bases and J 0 bases, leaving 19 bases between the germline ends. This CDR3 region has 16 residues. Here the CDR3 reads CASLPTTGQVNTEAFF. Here the CDR3 DNA reads TGTGCCAGCTTACCCACGACAGGACAAGTGAACACTGAAGCTTTCTTT.

The chain is built from TRBV11-3 and TRBJ2-7, with 11 bases fitting TRBD2. Germline CDR1 is SGHNT and CDR2 is YENEEA. The CDR3 is 15 residues long. The V gene end was trimmed by 3 bases and the J gene end by 2 bases; junction bases not matched to a gene: 3. The CDR3 sequence: CASSFLAGGPYEQYF. CDR3 nucleotides: TGTGCCAGCAGCTTTCTAGCGGGGGGCCCCTACGAGCAGTACTTC.

The V and J genes are TRBV12-5 and TRBJ2-7, with 7 bases fitting TRBD1. V shed 0 bases, J shed 7 bases, and the junction held 3 bases outside the gene matches. Germline-derived CDR1 and CDR2 are LGHNT and FRNRAP. This CDR3 comprises 13 residues. Here the CDR3 reads CASGLVTGMEQYF. CDR3 in DNA: TGTGCTAGTGGTTTGGTGACAGGGATGGAGCAGTACTTC.

The CDR3 spells CASSLRADHDGYTF. CDR3 nucleotide sequence: TGTGCCAGCAGCCTCAGGGCCGACCATGATGGCTACACCTTC. V and J are TRBV6-1 and TRBJ1-2, with a tentative D call TRBD1 (5 bases). The length of the CDR3 is 14 residues. Germline V gives CDR1 MNHNS, CDR2 SASEGT. V was pared by 6 bases and J by 6 bases, with 17 bases between.

The chain recombines TRBV5-1 with TRBJ2-1; D is perhaps TRBD2 (6 bases). Trimming removed 3 bases at V and 9 bases at J, with 16 bases between. CDR3 length: 14 residues. Germline loops: CDR1 SGHRS, CDR2 YFSETQ. The CDR3 here is CASSSGTRRSEQFF. CDR3 DNA sequence: TGCGCCAGCAGCTCCGGGACTCGGAGGTCTGAGCAGTTCTTC.

The V gene is TRBV19, the J gene TRBJ1-2, with a tentative D call TRBD1 (5 bases). V lost 7 bases and J lost 6, with 12 bases in between. The germline CDR1 and CDR2 sequences are LNHDA and SQIVND (reference sequence). This CDR3 comprises 12 residues. DNA for the CDR3: TGTGCCAGTAATGCAGGGTTGCATGGCTACACCTTC. This translates into CASNAGLHGYTF.

The J gene is TRBJ2-5, the V gene TRBV29-1; maybe TRBD1 (6 bases). V lost 7 bases, J lost 5 bases, and 14 bases lay in between. The length of the CDR3 is 12 residues. In germline, CDR1 is SQVTM, CDR2 ANQGSEA. DNA for the CDR3: TGCAGCGGGTTACAGGGAGACGAGACCCAGTACTTC. It translates to CSGLQGDETQYF.

V and J are TRBV2 and TRBJ1-1, with D uncertain. The CDR3 length is 13 residues. The V end was cut by 1 base, the J end by 8 bases, with 11 bases between. CDR1 and CDR2 from the germline V gene are SNHLY and FYNNEI. In nucleotides, the CDR3 is TGTGCCAGCAGTGAAGGCGGGATAGGGGAAGCTTTCTTT. It yields the protein CASSEGGIGEAFF.

This clone was observed a handful of times. The chain joins TRBV5-1 to TRBJ2-5, with D maybe TRBD1 (6 bases). The CDR3 has 14 residues. The germline gives CDR1 SGHRS, CDR2 YFSETQ. Trimming took 3 bases from V and 2 from J, leaving 11 bases between them. CDR3 coding DNA: TGCGCCAGCAGCTCTAGGACAGTACAAGAGACCCAGTACTTC. Translated, it gives CASSSRTVQETQYF.

V usage is TRBV18 and J usage is TRBJ1-6, with unresolved D. This CDR3 has 14 amino acids. CDR1 is KGHSH, CDR2 LQKENI, per germline. V was clipped by 2 bases and J by 6 bases, with 8 bases between them. CDR3 in amino acids: CASSPEGGNSPLHF. The DNA for the CDR3 is TGTGCCAGCTCACCAGAGGGTGGTAATTCACCCCTCCACTTT.

CDR3 in amino acids: CATSRDFRGLPYGYTF. The DNA of the CDR3 is TGTGCCACCAGCAGAGATTTCAGGGGATTACCCTATGGCTACACCTTC. The chain links TRBV15 to TRBJ1-2; D is perhaps TRBD1 (6 bases). Germline-derived CDR1 and CDR2 are LNHNV and YYDKDF (reference sequence). This CDR3 spans 16 amino acids. V shed 0 bases and J shed 4 bases, with 15 bases lying between them. Drawing the rest from reference TRBV15 and TRBJ1-2, the complete variable domain is DAMVIQNPRYQVTQFGKPVTLSCSQTLNHNVMYWYQQKSSQAPKLLFHYYDKDFNNEADTPDNFQSRRPNTSFCFLDIRSPGLGDTAMYLCATSRDFRGLPYGYTFGSGTRLTVV.

The chain carries TRBV6-5 and TRBJ2-3; D gene uncertain. Trimming pared 0 bases from V and 1 base from J, leaving 8 bases between. The germline V gene has CDR1 MNHEY and CDR2 SVGAGI. The CDR3 loop spans 15 amino acids. CDR3 loop: CASSYSLRGTDTQYF. Here the CDR3 DNA reads TGTGCCAGCAGTTACTCTTTACGGGGCACAGATACGCAGTATTTT.

This chain joins TRBV2 and TRBJ1-1; D is possibly TRBD1 (6 bases). Germline V gives CDR1 SNHLY, CDR2 FYNNEI. Trimming stripped 11 bases from V and 5 bases from J, with 21 bases between. The CDR3 consists of 14 residues. The CDR3 sequence is CAGTKGPVATEAFF. In DNA form, the CDR3 reads TGTGCCGGGACAAAGGGCCCGGTTGCGACTGAAGCTTTCTTT.

In the case of this clone: The same CDR3 is also encoded by other DNA sequences in this sample. The chain has TRBV7-9 and TRBJ1-1, with TRBD1 identical over 8 bases. CDR3 length: 15 residues. CDR1 SEHNR and CDR2 FQNEAQ come from the germline V gene (reference sequence). J was trimmed by 4 bases and V by 1 base; bases with no gene match: 5. The CDR3 sequence: CASSLGQGPGTEAFF. The CDR3 nucleotides are TGTGCCAGCAGCTTAGGACAGGGGCCGGGCACTGAAGCTTTCTTT.

The chain is built from TRBV5-6 and TRBJ2-7; 8 bases agree with TRBD1. V was pared by 2 bases and J by 5 bases, with 3 bases of the junction left unmatched. This CDR3 spans 13 amino acids. Germline V gene data show CDR1 as SGHDT and CDR2 as YYEEEE. The CDR3 coding sequence is TGTGCCAGCAGCTTCGCAGGGGGCCACGAGCAGTACTTC. Translated, it gives CASSFAGGHEQYF.

This chain joins TRBV6-5 and TRBJ2-1; D unclear. The CDR3 spans 13 residues. V lost 4 bases to trimming and J lost 5 bases, with 9 bases between them. Germline assignment: CDR1 MNHEY and CDR2 SVGAGI. This CDR3 is CASSSPFNNEQFF. The CDR3 DNA sequence: TGTGCCAGCAGTTCCCCGTTTAACAATGAGCAGTTCTTC.

The chain employs TRBV4-1 and TRBJ2-2; 15 bases agree with TRBD2. Trimming cost V 0 bases and J 7 bases; bases outside gene matches: 6. The germline CDR1 and CDR2 sequences are MGHRA and YSYEKL. This CDR3 region has 18 residues. The DNA of the CDR3 is TGCGCCAGCAGCCAAGATGGACTAGCGGGAGGGGGGAGCGGGGAGCTGTTTTTT. Its protein is CASSQDGLAGGGSGELFF.

The chain carries TRBV19 and TRBJ2-1; D perhaps matches TRBD2 (6 bases). Germline V gives CDR1 LNHDA, CDR2 SQIVND (reference sequence). Trimming shortened V by 5 bases and J by 4 bases, and 12 bases separated the two germline ends. The CDR3 runs 14 residues. As DNA, the CDR3 is TGTGCCAGTAGTCCGAGGGACTTTTACAATGAGCAGTTCTTC. Encoded protein: CASSPRDFYNEQFF.